The 31 T cell receptor beta chains presented below share a single source sample, sequenced in a study of blood T cells in healthy people across ages. For the second PCR, which ran for 7 to 11 cycles, a sample-barcoded 5' primer and a J-beta primer mix were used. TCRdb re-called the 5' RACE reads with MiXCR, one entry per CDR3 protein. Here the sample spans around 1.1 million distinct CDR3 sequences, 35% to 40% being singletons. Sequenced: blood. Receptors originate from a young man in good health.

The chain carries TRBV14 and TRBJ1-2, with D possibly matching TRBD1 (5 bases). The germline V gene encodes CDR1 SGHDN and CDR2 FVKESK. The CDR3 extends over 16 amino acids. Trimming pared 3 bases from V and 4 bases from J, leaving 18 bases between. This CDR3 reads CASSHEAGRSPYGYTF. The CDR3 DNA reads TGTGCCAGCAGCCACGAGGCGGGACGTTCTCCCTATGGCTACACCTTC.

The genes are TRBV16 and TRBJ1-1; no reliable D call. Germline V gives CDR1 KGHSY, CDR2 FQNENV. This CDR3 has 18 residues. V lost 0 bases and J 4 bases, leaving 21 bases between the germline ends. As DNA, the CDR3 is TGTGCCAGCAGCCAATCGAGGCCTGGGAGGACTACCCTCACTGAAGCTTTCTTT. It specifies CASSQSRPGRTTLTEAFF. The complete variable domain, with remaining parts taken from reference TRBV16 and TRBJ1-1, reads GEEVAQTPKHLVRGEGQKAKLYCAPIKGHSYVFWYQQVLKNEFKFLISFQNENVFDETGMPKERFSAKCLPNSPCSLEIQATKLEDSAVYFCASSQSRPGRTTLTEAFFGQGTRLTVV.

This clonotype was seen only a few times. V is TRBV25-1 and J is TRBJ1-1; D unresolved. The CDR3 covers 15 residues. Germline assignment: CDR1 MGHDK and CDR2 SYGVNS. Trimming pared 1 base from V and 1 base from J, leaving 10 bases between. In DNA, the CDR3 is TGTGCCAGCAGTGAATTTGGGGTGGGGAACACTGAAGCTTTCTTT. This encodes CASSEFGVGNTEAFF.

Only a few counts were recorded for this clonotype. This chain uses TRBV12-3 or TRBV12-4 with TRBJ2-7; TRBD1 matches at 8 bases. This CDR3 comprises 15 residues. V lost 5 bases to trimming and J lost 2 bases; unmatched junction nucleotides: 8. Here the CDR3 DNA reads TGTGCCAGCAGTGAGAACGGACAGGGCCCCTACGAGCAGTACTTC. This encodes CASSENGQGPYEQYF.

This clonotype was seen ten or more times. The DNA for the CDR3 is TGCAGTGCCCGACGTTCAGTAGGCCAAGGGGGAGATACGCAGTATTTT. Its protein is CSARRSVGQGGDTQYF. V and J are TRBV20-1 and TRBJ2-3, with D tentatively TRBD1 (6 bases). Germline assignment: CDR1 DFQATT and CDR2 SNEGSKA (reference sequence). The CDR3 sequence is 16 residues long. V was cut by 6 bases and J by 5 bases, with 24 bases left in between.

This chain uses TRBV7-2 with TRBJ2-3; D uncertain. The CDR3 totals 16 residues. The V gene's germline CDR1 is SGHTA and CDR2 FQGNSA. Trimming stripped 7 bases from V and 3 bases from J, with 20 bases between. The CDR3 sequence: CTSTPQARTLTDTQYF. The CDR3 bases are TGTACCAGCACCCCACAAGCCCGAACCCTTACAGATACGCAGTATTTT.

J is TRBJ2-1 and V is TRBV4-1; 9 nucleotides line up with TRBD1. The CDR3 length is 14 residues. Germline loops: CDR1 MGHRA, CDR2 YSYEKL. J gave up 8 bases and V 5 bases, and 7 bases lay outside the gene matches. The CDR3 nucleotides read TGCGCCAGCAGCATTGGACAGGGGCCTGATGAGCAGTTCTTC. It encodes CASSIGQGPDEQFF.

DNA for the CDR3: TGTGCCAGTGGCGACACCAACACTGAAGCTTTCTTT. Residues: CASGDTNTEAFF. The rearrangement uses TRBV28 and TRBJ1-1; D is unclear. Per the germline V gene, CDR1 is MDHEN and CDR2 is SYDVKM. CDR3 length: 12 residues. Trimming took off 9 bases at V and 2 bases at J, with 10 bases between the two ends.

The J gene is TRBJ2-3, the V gene TRBV4-1; no clear D gene. Germline V gene data show CDR1 as MGHRA and CDR2 as YSYEKL. V was pared by 6 bases and J by 4 bases, with 14 bases between. This CDR3 contains 14 residues. This chain's CDR3 is CASSPRSRADTQYF. The CDR3 region has the DNA TGCGCCAGCAGTCCAAGGAGTAGGGCAGATACGCAGTATTTT.

V is TRBV10-3 and J is TRBJ2-7, with TRBD1 identical over 8 bases. Germline CDR1 reads ENHRY; CDR2 reads SYGVKD. The CDR3 spans 15 residues. The junction had 5 bases not matched to a gene; V was cut back by 2 bases and J by 2 bases. The CDR3 DNA sequence: TGTGCCATCAGTGAGCCGGACAGGGCGACCTACGAGCAGTACTTC. Its protein is CAISEPDRATYEQYF.

The V call is TRBV29-1, the J call TRBJ2-7; D gene ambiguous. With 2 bases removed from V and 1 base from J, the gap between germline ends came to 9 bases. CDR1 SQVTM and CDR2 ANQGSEA come from the germline V gene. The CDR3 is 13 amino acids. CDR3 DNA: TGCAGCGTTGAAACACAGCGATCCTACGAGCAGTACTTC. Its translation: CSVETQRSYEQYF.

V gene TRBV5-1 combines with J gene TRBJ2-3; 13 bases agree with TRBD2. The junction had 7 bases not matched to a gene; V was cut back by 4 bases and J by 5 bases. The CDR3 runs to 16 residues. Per the germline V gene, CDR1 is SGHRS and CDR2 is YFSETQ. The CDR3 here is CASSRGTSGEKDTQYF. Written as DNA, the CDR3 is TGCGCCAGCAGCCGAGGGACTAGCGGGGAGAAAGATACGCAGTATTTT.

This clonotype was counted many times. The V call is TRBV20-1, the J call TRBJ2-3, with 8 positions matching TRBD2. Germline assignment: CDR1 DFQATT and CDR2 SNEGSKA (reference sequence). The CDR3 is 14 amino acids. Germline trimming cut 6 bases from V and 3 bases from J; bases unmatched to any gene: 8. The CDR3 region is CSAGERGITDTQYF. The CDR3 nucleotides read TGCAGTGCGGGCGAGCGGGGGATAACAGATACGCAGTATTTT.

The V and J genes are TRBV7-9 and TRBJ1-6, with D unclear. Germline V gene data show CDR1 as SEHNR and CDR2 as FQNEAQ (reference sequence). The CDR3 extends over 14 amino acids. The V gene lost 6 bases and the J gene lost 9 bases, with 15 bases spanning the gap. CDR3 sequence reads: CASSPRAPFSPLHF. As DNA, the CDR3 is TGTGCCAGCAGTCCACGGGCCCCTTTTTCACCCCTCCACTTT.

In this sample, this clonotype turned up a few times. The V and J genes are TRBV12-5 and TRBJ2-7; D uncertain. The CDR3 has 12 amino acids. The V end lost 2 bases, the J end lost 7 bases, and 9 bases lay between the germline ends. Germline V gives CDR1 LGHNT, CDR2 FRNRAP. The CDR3: CASGLRFPEQYF. Written as DNA, the CDR3 is TGTGCTAGTGGTTTGCGTTTTCCAGAGCAGTACTTC.

The rearrangement joins TRBV2 to TRBJ2-7; D is unresolved. Germline V gene lookup returns CDR1 SNHLY and CDR2 FYNNEI. The CDR3 sequence is 12 residues long. Deletions cut 0 bases from V and 7 bases from J, with 7 bases between. CDR3 bases: TGTGCCAGCAGTGAAGCAGCGAGTGAGCAGTACTTC. It codes for CASSEAASEQYF.

About this clonotype itself: This may come from a read error, since a much larger clone is one base off. V and J are TRBV6-2 or TRBV6-3 and TRBJ2-2, with D uncertain. V was cut by 5 bases and J by 5 bases, with 12 bases left in between. This CDR3 is 14 amino acids long. Germline-derived CDR1 and CDR2 are MNHEY and SVGEGT. The CDR3 sequence: CASSDSAETGELFF. The CDR3, as DNA: TGTGCCAGCAGTGATTCCGCAGAGACCGGGGAGCTGTTTTTT.

The sample holds one count of this clonotype. The V call is TRBV10-3, the J call TRBJ2-1; 7 bases align to TRBD2. The CDR3 runs to 17 residues. The germline CDR1 and CDR2 sequences are ENHRY and SYGVKD. The V and J ends lost 0 bases and 3 bases, in that order; junction bases with no gene match: 8. Here the CDR3 DNA reads TGTGCCATCAGTGAGTCCCCTGGTGGCGGGGGCTACAATGAGCAGTTCTTC. Translated: CAISESPGGGGYNEQFF.

The V call is TRBV6-5, the J call TRBJ2-4, with 11 bases lining up with TRBD1. This CDR3 spans 13 amino acids. Per germline, CDR1 MNHEY and CDR2 SVGAGI. Trimming cost V 7 bases and J 9 bases; bases outside gene matches: 5. CDR3 bases: TGTGCCAGCACGGGGACAGGGGGTCGCATTCAGTACTTC. This sequence encodes CASTGTGGRIQYF.

The rearrangement joins TRBV4-2 to TRBJ2-3; D unclear. Germline lookup yields CDR1 LGHNA and CDR2 YNFKEQ. The CDR3 runs 14 residues. Trimming removed 4 bases at V and 4 bases at J, with 12 bases between. The CDR3 region is CASSPHKGPDTQYF. The CDR3 nucleotides read TGTGCCAGCAGCCCTCATAAGGGTCCAGATACGCAGTATTTT.

The V call is TRBV5-1, the J call TRBJ2-5; no firm D call. This CDR3 spans 14 amino acids. Germline V gene lookup returns CDR1 SGHRS and CDR2 YFSETQ. The V end was cut by 3 bases, the J end by 1 base, with 10 bases between. The CDR3 coding sequence is TGCGCCAGCAGCTCAGGACGCCCCCAAGAGACCCAGTACTTC. Amino acids: CASSSGRPQETQYF.

This clonotype was picked up a small number of times. This sequence joins TRBV20-1 and TRBJ1-1; 10 bases are shared with TRBD1. The CDR3 has 16 amino acids. Germline CDR1 reads DFQATT; CDR2 reads SNEGSKA (reference sequence). Unmatched junction bases numbered 5, after V lost 0 bases and J lost 1 base. The CDR3 nucleotides read TGCAGTGCTAGAGATCGCCGGACAGGGGGGAACACTGAAGCTTTCTTT. Translated: CSARDRRTGGNTEAFF.

The chain has TRBV9 and TRBJ1-5; TRBD1 matches at 7 bases. Germline V CDR1 and CDR2: SGDLS, YYNGEE. CDR3 length: 16 residues. The J segment lost 4 bases and the V segment lost 2 bases, leaving 9 bases of the junction unmatched. The CDR3 DNA reads TGTGCCAGCAGCGTGGATGCCAGGGGGAGGAATCAGCCCCAGCATTTT. Translated, it gives CASSVDARGRNQPQHF.

The sample holds many counts of this clonotype. The chain combines TRBV4-1 with TRBJ2-1; 7 bases are a match to TRBD1. The V segment lost 1 base and the J segment 6 bases; nucleotides outside the gene matches: 6. The CDR3 is 15 amino acids. Per the germline V gene, CDR1 is MGHRA and CDR2 is YSYEKL. The CDR3 region is CASSQARGFINEQFF. Written as DNA, the CDR3 is TGCGCCAGCAGCCAAGCCAGGGGGTTCATCAATGAGCAGTTCTTC.

This chain joins TRBV20-1 and TRBJ1-1, with TRBD1 matching over 12 bases. Looked up from germline, CDR1 is DFQATT and CDR2 is SNEGSKA (reference sequence). The CDR3 covers 15 residues. V lost 0 bases and J lost 7; bases outside the gene matches: 6. The CDR3, as DNA: TGCAGTGCTAGAGATTGGGACAGGGGGCAGGATGAAGCTTTCTTT. This codes for CSARDWDRGQDEAFF.

The chain couples TRBV12-3 or TRBV12-4 to TRBJ1-5; 7 bases are shared with TRBD1. V lost 1 base to trimming and J lost 6 bases; unmatched junction nucleotides: 6. The CDR3 has 15 amino acids. DNA for the CDR3: TGTGCCAGCAGTTTAGGACCACAGGGGTTTCAGCCCCAGCATTTT. This sequence encodes CASSLGPQGFQPQHF.

The rearrangement uses TRBV12-3 or TRBV12-4 and TRBJ1-2, with a weak D call TRBD1 (5 bases). The CDR3 extends over 13 amino acids. V lost 4 bases and J 5 bases, leaving 11 bases between the germline ends. The CDR3 spells CASSSVGVYGYTF. CDR3 DNA sequence: TGTGCCAGCAGTTCGGTGGGGGTTTATGGCTACACCTTC.

The rearrangement uses TRBV12-3 or TRBV12-4 and TRBJ2-1; D not certain. The germline V and J ends were trimmed by 1 base and 9 bases, with 4 bases remaining between them. This CDR3 region has 11 residues. The CDR3 bases are TGTGCCAGCAGTTTAGAGATTGAGCAGTTCTTC. It is translated as CASSLEIEQFF.

This chain uses TRBV5-4 with TRBJ1-2; D is uncertain. Trimming pared 3 bases from V and 3 bases from J, leaving 15 bases between. The V gene's germline CDR1 is SGHNT and CDR2 YYREEE (reference sequence). The CDR3 sequence is 15 residues long. The CDR3 protein is CASSSDTGPDYGYTF. CDR3 in DNA: TGTGCCAGCAGCTCTGACACTGGCCCTGACTATGGCTACACCTTC.

About this clonotype: This sequence may be a read error, since a much larger clone differs from it by one base. The J gene is TRBJ2-3, the V gene TRBV3-1; 10 nucleotides line up with TRBD2. Germline V gives CDR1 LGHDT, CDR2 YNNKEL (reference sequence). The CDR3 contains 16 residues. The CDR3 is CVSSSHLAGDTDTQYF. The CDR3 coding sequence is TGTGTCAGCAGCTCCCACCTAGCGGGGGACACAGATACGCAGTATTTT.

The V gene is TRBV25-1, the J gene TRBJ1-2, with a possible D match to TRBD1 (5 bases). CDR3 length equals 14 residues. CDR1 and CDR2 (germline): MGHDK, SYGVNS. The V gene lost 0 bases and the J gene lost 7 bases, with 12 bases spanning the gap. CDR3 sequence: CASSEYPGTGGYTF. The CDR3, as DNA: TGTGCCAGCAGTGAATACCCAGGGACGGGTGGCTACACCTTC.